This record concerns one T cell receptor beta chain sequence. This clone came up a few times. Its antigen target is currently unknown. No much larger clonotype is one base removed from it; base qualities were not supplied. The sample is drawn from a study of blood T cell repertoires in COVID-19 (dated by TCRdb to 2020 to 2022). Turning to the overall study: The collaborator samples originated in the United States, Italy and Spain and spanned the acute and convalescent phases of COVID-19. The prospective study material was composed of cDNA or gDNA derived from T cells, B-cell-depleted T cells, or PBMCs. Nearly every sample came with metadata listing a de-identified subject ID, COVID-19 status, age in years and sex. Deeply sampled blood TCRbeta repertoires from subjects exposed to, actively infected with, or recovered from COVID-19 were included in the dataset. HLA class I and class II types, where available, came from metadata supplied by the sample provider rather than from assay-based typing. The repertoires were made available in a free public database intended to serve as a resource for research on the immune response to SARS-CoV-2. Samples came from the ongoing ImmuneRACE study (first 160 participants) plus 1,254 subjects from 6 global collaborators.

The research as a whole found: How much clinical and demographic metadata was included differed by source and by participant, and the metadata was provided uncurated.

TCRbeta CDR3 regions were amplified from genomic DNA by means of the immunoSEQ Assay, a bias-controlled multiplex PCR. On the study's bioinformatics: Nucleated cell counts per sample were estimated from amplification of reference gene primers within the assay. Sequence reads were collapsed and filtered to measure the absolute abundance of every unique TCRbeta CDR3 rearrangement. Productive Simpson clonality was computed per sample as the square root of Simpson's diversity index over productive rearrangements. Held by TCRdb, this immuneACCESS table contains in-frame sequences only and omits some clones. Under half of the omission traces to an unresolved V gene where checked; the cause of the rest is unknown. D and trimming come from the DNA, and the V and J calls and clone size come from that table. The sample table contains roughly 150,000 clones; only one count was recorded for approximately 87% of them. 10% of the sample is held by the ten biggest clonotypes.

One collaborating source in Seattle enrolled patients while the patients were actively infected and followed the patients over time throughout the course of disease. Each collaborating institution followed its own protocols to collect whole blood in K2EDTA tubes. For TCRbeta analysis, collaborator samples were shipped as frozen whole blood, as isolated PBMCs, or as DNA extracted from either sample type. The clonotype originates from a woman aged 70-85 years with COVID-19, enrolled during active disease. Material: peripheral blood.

The nucleotides read TGCGCCAGCAGCCAAGAAGGGACTAGCGGATCCTACAATGAGCAGTTCTTC. This gives the protein CASSQEGTSGSYNEQFF. This chain is built from TRBV4-1 and TRBJ2-1; TRBD2 lines up with 11 middle nucleotides. From V the trimming removes 0 bases and from J it removes 1 base, while the gene matches leave 2 bases of the junction unaccounted for. In the germline V gene, CDR1 corresponds to MGHRA and CDR2 to YSYEKL. The CDR3 measures 17 amino acids from cysteine to phenylalanine. CDR3 DNA only is kept here, 51 bases in frame from base 1.